This TCR beta chain originates from a study of cytomegalovirus exposure and HLA in healthy donors. Study-wide background: Earlier findings included more than 95 million unique TCR beta sequences obtained from about 180 million T cells. Findings and caveats of the study: 87-base-pair reads could not separate some V segments, including TRBV6-2 and TRBV6-3. According to a later analysis, most TCR beta chains associated with CMV appeared HLA-restricted.

Use of 60 Vbeta and 13 Jbeta primers characterized the PCR. Per the study methods: Later analysis identified tens of millions of unique TCR beta chains, about 12 million shared. Sequencing used immunoSEQ multiplex PCR; TCRdb keeps in-frame clones, though not all of them. Clone size and the V and J calls come from that table; the DNA yielded D and trimming. Of roughly 150,000 clones listed, around four fifths are singletons. After removal of 2 bases from V and 4 bases from J, the junction contained 2 bases not matched to a gene. CDR1 and CDR2 from the germline V gene are MNHEY and SVGAGI. The length of the CDR3 is 13 residues. Comments on this clone: As yet, its antigen is unknown. The sample has other DNA sequences that encode this CDR3 too.

The rearrangement joins TRBV6-5 to TRBJ2-7; the match to TRBD1 covers 7 bases. Sequenced material: PBMCs. This TCR came from a man aged 18 to 29 in good health and CMV-seropositive. The chain's CDR3 is CASSYGTDYEQYF. In nucleotides, the CDR3 is TGTGCCAGCAGTTACGGGACAGATTACGAGCAGTACTTC.